These 20 T cell receptor beta chains were sequenced from one sample in a study of OX40 agonist ivuxolimab in advanced cancers. Generated by immunoSEQ multiplex PCR, the TCRdb table keeps only in-frame clones and is missing some. The data show about 70,000 clones, approximately 90% seen once. The sequences come from CD4+ or CD8+ T cells sorted from blood, collected in a trial of the OX40 agonist ivuxolimab. These TCRs come from an adult with an advanced solid tumor such as melanoma, head and neck, liver or kidney cancer.

In DNA, the CDR3 is TGTGCCAGCAGCTTAGAGCAGGCTTTTAATGAAAAACTGTTTTTT. It specifies CASSLEQAFNEKLFF. The chain joins TRBV7-6 to TRBJ1-4; the D is unclear. Trimming took off 1 base at V and 4 bases at J, with 10 bases between the two ends. Germline values: CDR1 SGHVS, CDR2 FNYEAQ. CDR3 length: 15 amino acids.

This sequence joins TRBV13 and TRBJ2-7, with 9 bases lining up with TRBD1. This CDR3 spans 19 amino acids. With V trimmed by 5 bases and J by 4 bases, 21 bases remained unmatched. Germline values: CDR1 PRHDT, CDR2 FYEKMQ (reference sequence). In DNA form, the CDR3 reads TGTGCCAGCAGCCGGGCATCAGGGGAGGGGACAGGGAGCGTATACGAGCAGTACTTC. Translation gives CASSRASGEGTGSVYEQYF.

V is TRBV9 and J is TRBJ2-3; 8 bases are shared with TRBD2. From germline, CDR1 is SGDLS and CDR2 YYNGEE. The CDR3 runs 16 residues. The J segment lost 1 base and the V segment lost 3 bases, leaving 7 bases of the junction unmatched. The CDR3 DNA reads TGTGCCAGCAGCGAATTCTCCGGGAGGGGCACAGATACGCAGTATTTT. Its translation: CASSEFSGRGTDTQYF. Using reference TRBV9 and TRBJ2-3 for the parts outside the CDR3, the full variable domain is DSGVTQTPKHLITATGQRVTLRCSPRSGDLSVYWYQQSLDQGLQFLIQYYNGEERAKGNILERFSAQQFPDLHSELNLSSLELGDSALYFCASSEFSGRGTDTQYFGPGTRLTVL.

The chain joins TRBV9 to TRBJ2-1; TRBD1 matches 7 bases. CDR1 and CDR2 from the germline V gene are SGDLS and YYNGEE. Unmatched junction bases numbered 6, after V lost 4 bases and J lost 2 bases. The CDR3 contains 15 residues. The chain's CDR3 is CASSPSGTAYNEQFF. The CDR3 DNA is TGTGCCAGCAGCCCTTCCGGGACAGCCTACAATGAGCAGTTCTTC.

The chain recombines TRBV9 with TRBJ2-1; 9 bases fit TRBD2. The CDR3 runs to 14 residues. Germline V gene sequence: CDR1 SGDLS, CDR2 YYNGEE. J lost 3 bases, V lost 3 bases, and 1 base had no gene match. CDR3 DNA sequence: TGTGCCAGCAGCGCGCGGGGGGGCTACAATGAGCAGTTCTTC. It specifies CASSARGGYNEQFF.

This chain connects TRBV19 to TRBJ2-5; 7 nucleotides line up with TRBD2. The ends lost 5 bases at V and 3 bases at J; junction bases unmatched: 12. CDR1 and CDR2 (germline): LNHDA, SQIVND (reference sequence). The CDR3 is 16 amino acids. The CDR3, as DNA: TGTGCCAGTAGTGTCGGGTTTAGTGGGGGGGAAGAGACCCAGTACTTC. The encoded protein is CASSVGFSGGEETQYF.

V usage is TRBV27 and J usage is TRBJ2-7, with 9 bases lining up with TRBD1. Germline V CDR1 and CDR2: MNHEY, SMNVEV (reference sequence). Trimming took 3 bases from V and 3 from J; bases not matched to a gene: 3. The CDR3 has 14 residues. CDR3: CASSLTGGFYEQYF. Here the CDR3 DNA reads TGTGCCAGCAGTTTGACAGGGGGGTTCTACGAGCAGTACTTC.

The V call is TRBV4-3, the J call TRBJ1-1; no clear D. V gave up 4 bases and J gave up 3 bases, with 3 bases separating them. The CDR3 has 11 residues. The germline V gene has CDR1 LGHNA and CDR2 YSLEER. As DNA, the CDR3 is TGCGCCAGCAGCCGAGACACTGAAGCTTTCTTT. Its translation: CASSRDTEAFF.

The table lists this clone with a few counts. The CDR3 reads CASSRLAEAFF. The CDR3 region has the DNA TGTGCCAGCAGCAGATTGGCTGAAGCTTTCTTT. V and J are TRBV7-8 and TRBJ1-1; no definite D call. The CDR3 runs 11 residues. With 5 bases removed from V and 6 bases from J, the gap between germline ends came to 7 bases. Looked up from germline, CDR1 is SGHVS and CDR2 is FQNEAQ.

The genes are TRBV5-5 and TRBJ1-2; no clear D gene. The CDR3 runs 13 residues. V shed 4 bases and J shed 3 bases, with 10 bases lying between them. Germline V gives CDR1 SGHKS, CDR2 YYEKEE (reference sequence). Here the CDR3 reads CASSQSEYYGYTF. The CDR3 DNA is TGTGCCAGCAGCCAGAGTGAATACTATGGCTACACCTTC.

The rearrangement uses TRBV5-4 and TRBJ2-7, with 11 bases that match TRBD2. CDR1 is SGHNT and CDR2 is YYREEE in the germline V gene (reference sequence). This CDR3 spans 15 amino acids. V lost 4 bases, J lost 2 bases, and 5 bases stayed unmatched. CDR3 DNA sequence: TGTGCCAGCAGCGTAACGGGACTAGCGGCCTACGAGCAGTACTTC. Its protein is CASSVTGLAAYEQYF.

This clone was seen once. The CDR3 DNA reads TGTGCCAGCAGCCAGAACACCGGGACTCCCCACCGGGGCTCTGGAAACACCATATATTTT. The encoded protein is CASSQNTGTPHRGSGNTIYF. The chain recombines TRBV9 with TRBJ1-3, with a weak D call TRBD1 (5 bases). Germline CDR1 SGDLS, CDR2 YYNGEE. CDR3 length: 20 residues. Trimming removed 4 bases at V and 0 bases at J, with 26 bases between.

The chain has TRBV2 and TRBJ2-7, with TRBD1 identical over 7 bases. This CDR3 comprises 13 residues. Germline V gives CDR1 SNHLY, CDR2 FYNNEI. V dropped 10 bases and J dropped 7; count of bases not matched to a gene: 13. The CDR3 DNA follows: TGTGCCATCCTTGACAGGGAGCCTAGAGAGCAGTACTTC. Protein: CAILDREPREQYF.

There are a few counts of this clone. The J gene is TRBJ1-1, the V gene TRBV4-2, with D unresolved. Trimming stripped 3 bases from V and 6 bases from J, with 8 bases between. Germline CDR1 and CDR2: LGHNA and YNFKEQ. The CDR3 covers 12 residues. The CDR3 DNA follows: TGTGCCAGCAGCCATGGGTCTCCTGAAGCTTTCTTT. This encodes CASSHGSPEAFF.

V and J are TRBV4-3 and TRBJ2-7, with 7 bases fitting TRBD1. This CDR3 is built from 14 residues. CDR1 LGHNA and CDR2 YSLEER come from the germline V gene. V lost 3 bases, J lost 3 bases, and 5 bases stayed unmatched. In DNA form, the CDR3 reads TGCGCCAGCAGCCAGTTGACAGGGATCTACGAGCAGTACTTC. Protein: CASSQLTGIYEQYF.

V and J are TRBV27 and TRBJ2-3; the match to TRBD1 covers 7 bases. V was pared by 4 bases and J by 4 bases, with 11 bases of the junction left unmatched. The CDR3 runs to 16 residues. In germline, CDR1 is MNHEY, CDR2 SMNVEV (reference sequence). The CDR3: CASSSLRAQGADTQYF. CDR3 bases: TGTGCCAGCAGTTCCCTCCGGGCCCAGGGGGCAGATACGCAGTATTTT.

CDR3 protein: CSVDGGNTYEQYF. In DNA, the CDR3 is TGCAGCGTTGATGGGGGGAACACCTACGAGCAGTACTTC. The rearrangement links TRBV29-1 to TRBJ2-7, with a tentative D call TRBD2 (6 bases). The CDR3 runs to 13 residues. CDR1 and CDR2 (germline): SQVTM, ANQGSEA. The ends were cut back, 3 bases at V and 2 bases at J, with 11 bases in the middle.

This sequence joins TRBV13 and TRBJ2-7; D is tentatively TRBD1 or TRBD2 (5 bases each). Per germline, CDR1 PRHDT and CDR2 FYEKMQ (reference sequence). The CDR3 covers 15 residues. The ends were cut back, 4 bases at V and 3 bases at J, with 16 bases in the middle. DNA for the CDR3: TGTGCCAGCAGCTCCGGGGCAGACAACCTCTACGAGCAGTACTTC. This codes for CASSSGADNLYEQYF.

The chain employs TRBV5-1 and TRBJ2-7; 12 bases fit TRBD2. Germline-derived CDR1 and CDR2 are SGHRS and YFSETQ. Trimming removed 0 bases from V and 4 bases from J; junction bases left unmatched: 5. The CDR3 runs 16 residues. CDR3 DNA sequence: TGCGCCAGCAGCTTGGGACTAGCGGGGGAAGGTTACGAGCAGTACTTC. Translation gives CASSLGLAGEGYEQYF.

Only one count was recorded for this clone. V and J are TRBV7-9 and TRBJ2-7, with 7 positions matching TRBD2. The CDR3 has 14 amino acids. Trimming at V came to 2 bases and at J to 4 bases, leaving 5 bases not matched to a gene. Looked up from germline, CDR1 is SEHNR and CDR2 is FQNEAQ (reference sequence). The CDR3 DNA is TGTGCCAGCAGCTTAAGTATGGGGGGGTACGAGCAGTACTTC. Its protein product is CASSLSMGGYEQYF.